This T cell receptor beta chain was identified during a study of preoperative IRX-2 immunotherapy in early breast cancer. Using immunoSEQ multiplex PCR, the repertoire was profiled, and TCRdb retains in-frame clones only, with some absent. The data show roughly 62,000 clones, around 94% seen once. The treatment denotes: preoperative locoregional IRX-2 cytokine immunotherapy. Patients received preoperative, locoregional IRX-2 cytokine immunotherapy in a phase Ib study. Trimming removed 4 bases from V and 7 bases from J, with 20 bases in between. The CDR3 covers 15 residues. The germline V gene has CDR1 ENHRY and CDR2 SYGVKD.

This sequence joins TRBV10-3 and TRBJ2-7; D is perhaps TRBD1 or TRBD2 (5 bases each). Sampling was done from a patient treated with IRX-2 immunotherapy. The TCR comes from a human donor with breast cancer. The CDR3: CAISGGSWSPGEQYF. The CDR3 region has the DNA TGTGCCATCAGTGGGGGGTCTTGGAGTCCGGGTGAGCAGTACTTC.